This record concerns one T cell receptor beta chain sequence. Its target is unknown. This entry is derived from a study of T cells after yellow fever vaccination. Study outcomes and limitations: Weaker, the secondary response had a peak occurring faster, on day 5 versus 15. The booster saw the reappearance of most primary-vaccination clones (nearly 98% CD4, almost 90% CD8). The CD4 and CD8 compartments had a small share of their clonotypes in common.

TCRdb fed the 5' RACE reads into MiXCR, producing one record per CDR3 protein. The data hold around 590,000 distinct CDR3 sequences, with approximately 13% observed a single time. Trimming left V 3 bases short and J 0 bases short, with 9 bases between. The CDR3 is 15 residues long. Germline V gene sequence: CDR1 SEHNR, CDR2 FQNEAQ (reference sequence). The clonotype was recovered from a man in his thirties or forties who received the YFV17D yellow fever vaccine. The input for sequencing was PBMCs, taken on the day of the yellow fever booster vaccination. The rearrangement links TRBV7-9 to TRBJ1-5, with D maybe TRBD1 (6 bases). This CDR3 is CASSFGQYSNQPQHF. The CDR3 DNA reads as TGTGCCAGCAGCTTCGGACAGTATAGCAATCAGCCCCAGCATTTT.